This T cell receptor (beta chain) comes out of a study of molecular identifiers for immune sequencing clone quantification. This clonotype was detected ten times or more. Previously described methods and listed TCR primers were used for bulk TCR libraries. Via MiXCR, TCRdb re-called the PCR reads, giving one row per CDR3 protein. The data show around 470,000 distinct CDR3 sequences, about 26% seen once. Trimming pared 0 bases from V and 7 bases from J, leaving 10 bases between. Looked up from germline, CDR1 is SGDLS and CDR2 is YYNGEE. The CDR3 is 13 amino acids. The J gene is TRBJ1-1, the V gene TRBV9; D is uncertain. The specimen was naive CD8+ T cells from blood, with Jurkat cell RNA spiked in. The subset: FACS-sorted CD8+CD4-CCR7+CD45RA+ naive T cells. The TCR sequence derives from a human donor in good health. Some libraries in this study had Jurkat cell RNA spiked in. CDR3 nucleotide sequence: TGTGCCAGCAGCGTAGGGGAGGGAGGTGAAGCTTTCTTT. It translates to CASSVGEGGEAFF. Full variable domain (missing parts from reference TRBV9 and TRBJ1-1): DSGVTQTPKHLITATGQRVTLRCSPRSGDLSVYWYQQSLDQGLQFLIQYYNGEERAKGNILERFSAQQFPDLHSELNLSSLELGDSALYFCASSVGEGGEAFFGQGTRLTVV.